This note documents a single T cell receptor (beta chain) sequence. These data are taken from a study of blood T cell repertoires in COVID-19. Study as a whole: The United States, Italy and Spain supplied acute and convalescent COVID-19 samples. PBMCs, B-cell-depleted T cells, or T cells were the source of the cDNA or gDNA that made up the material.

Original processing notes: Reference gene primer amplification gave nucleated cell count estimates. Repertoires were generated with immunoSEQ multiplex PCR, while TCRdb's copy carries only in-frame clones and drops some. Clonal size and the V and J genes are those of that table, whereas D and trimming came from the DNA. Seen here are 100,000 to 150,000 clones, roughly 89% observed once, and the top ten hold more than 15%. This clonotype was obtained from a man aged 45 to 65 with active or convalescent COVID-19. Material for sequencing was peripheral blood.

CDR3 nucleotides: TGTGCCAGCAGCTTAGAAAGGTCGCGGGGCAGGTACACCTTC. It translates to CASSLERSRGRYTF. The V gene is TRBV11-2, the J gene TRBJ1-2; tentatively, D is TRBD1 (5 bases). CDR1 and CDR2 from the germline V gene are SGHAT and FQNNGV. V lost 0 bases to trimming and J lost 11 bases, with 16 bases between them. CDR3 length: 14 residues.